Below, one T cell receptor (beta chain) is given with its context. What it binds is unknown. These data originate in a study of CD8+ T cells in alopecia areata. About the research overall: Oral tofacitinib (5 to 10 mg twice daily) was administered to treated patients.

Findings of the study overall: In scalp samples, resident alphabeta T cells of normal skin are also sequenced. Having one nonresponder leaves uncertain how baseline CD8+ expansion relates to response.

Following extraction, RNA underwent reverse transcription to cDNA, which served as the sequencing template. The repertoire was sequenced with immunoSEQ multiplex PCR; TCRdb's copy has only in-frame clones and lacks some. The sample includes about 210,000 clones, approximately 45% of them seen just once. As to treatment: oral pan-JAK inhibitor, 5-10 mg twice daily. Germline V gives CDR1 KGHSH, CDR2 LQKENI. CDR3 length equals 16 residues. V lost 1 base and J 5 bases, leaving 17 bases between the germline ends. The source is a human donor with alopecia areata. V gene TRBV18 combines with J gene TRBJ1-1; D call uncertain. The sequencing used CD4+ T cells sorted from blood, collected at approximately week 36, from a patient treated with tofacitinib. The CDR3 spells CASSPQEIRQWTEAFF. CDR3 DNA: TGTGCCAGCTCACCACAAGAAATCAGGCAGTGGACTGAAGCTTTCTTT.